Presented here are 9 T cell receptor beta chains from one specimen sequenced in a study of hypomethylating agent response in myelodysplastic syndrome. TCRdb keeps only in-frame clones here, not all; method: immunoSEQ multiplex PCR. The repertoire holds about 5,400 clones, with approximately 91% as singletons. The sample in question was bone marrow, obtained before or after starting hypomethylating agent treatment for myelodysplastic syndrome (not recorded which). The receptors derive from a human donor with myelodysplastic syndrome.

The chain employs TRBV29-1 and TRBJ2-7; 7 bases agree with TRBD2. Germline trimming cut 3 bases from V and 3 bases from J; bases unmatched to any gene: 5. CDR1 is SQVTM and CDR2 is ANQGSEA in the germline V gene. This CDR3 is built from 13 residues. DNA of the CDR3: TGCAGCGTTGACGGCGGGGGATTCTACGAGCAGTACTTC. Residues: CSVDGGGFYEQYF.

The chain combines TRBV20-1 with TRBJ2-5, with no clear D. The germline gives CDR1 DFQATT, CDR2 SNEGSKA (reference sequence). The CDR3 has 10 amino acids. Trimming shortened V by 3 bases and J by 5 bases, and 4 bases separated the two germline ends. CDR3 coding DNA: TGCAGTGCTAGCGGTGAGACCCAGTACTTC. It encodes CSASGETQYF.

V is TRBV29-1 and J is TRBJ1-1; D is uncertain. Germline lookup yields CDR1 SQVTM and CDR2 ANQGSEA. This CDR3 contains 13 residues. V lost 7 bases, J lost 0 bases, and 12 bases lay in between. Here the CDR3 DNA reads TGCAGCGCCGTAGTAGCTATGAACACTGAAGCTTTCTTT. It translates to CSAVVAMNTEAFF.

This clone was counted a few times. The chain employs TRBV2 and TRBJ2-7, with D possibly TRBD1 on 5 matching bases. Germline lookup yields CDR1 SNHLY and CDR2 FYNNEI. The CDR3 is 12 residues long. V lost 0 bases, J lost 9 bases, and 9 bases lay in between. The CDR3 loop is CASSEAYRGQYF. In nucleotides, the CDR3 is TGTGCCAGCAGTGAAGCGTATAGGGGGCAGTACTTC. Full variable domain (outside the CDR3, taken from reference TRBV2 and TRBJ2-7): EPEVTQTPSHQVTQMGQEVILRCVPISNHLYFYWYRQILGQKVEFLVSFYNNEISEKSEIFDDQFSVERPDGSNFTLKIRSTKLEDSAMYFCASSEAYRGQYFGPGTRLTVT.

The V call is TRBV29-1, the J call TRBJ1-2, with D perhaps matching TRBD1 (6 bases). Germline CDR1 and CDR2: SQVTM and ANQGSEA. CDR3 length equals 15 residues. Deletions cut 4 bases from V and 0 bases from J, with 15 bases between. CDR3 protein: CSVGRTDGTNYGYTF. The CDR3 coding sequence is TGCAGCGTTGGGCGGACAGATGGAACTAACTATGGCTACACCTTC.

The chain links TRBV4-2 to TRBJ2-7; TRBD2 might be the D (6 bases). CDR1 and CDR2 from the germline V gene are LGHNA and YNFKEQ. The CDR3 covers 15 residues. V was cut by 0 bases and J by 7 bases, with 16 bases left in between. This CDR3 is CASSQEGTLPLEQYF. DNA of the CDR3: TGTGCCAGCAGCCAAGAAGGGACTCTCCCTCTAGAGCAGTACTTC.

V and J are TRBV27 and TRBJ1-6, with D perhaps matching TRBD1 (6 bases). Germline loops: CDR1 MNHEY, CDR2 SMNVEV (reference sequence). V dropped 6 bases and J dropped 8 bases, with 20 bases sitting between them. This CDR3 is 16 amino acids long. In nucleotides, the CDR3 is TGTGCCAGCAGCCCCAGTGGGGGCGTGGGGGATTCACCCCTCCACTTT. Its translation: CASSPSGGVGDSPLHF.

The chain couples TRBV13 to TRBJ2-7, with D tentatively TRBD2 (6 bases). Trimming removed 5 bases at V and 7 bases at J, with 15 bases between. CDR1 and CDR2 (germline): PRHDT, FYEKMQ (reference sequence). The CDR3 is 13 residues long. This CDR3 is CASSTGSSGEQYV. The CDR3 DNA follows: TGTGCCAGCAGCACCGGGAGTTCGGGGGAGCAGTACGTC.

This clone has a single count. V gene TRBV18 combines with J gene TRBJ1-6; D is undetermined. There are 16 residues in the CDR3. V was trimmed by 3 bases and J by 9 bases, leaving 18 bases between them. CDR1 is KGHSH and CDR2 is LQKENI in the germline V gene. The CDR3 loop is CASSPTRVQGGSPLHF. In DNA, the CDR3 is TGTGCCAGCTCACCTACAAGGGTCCAAGGCGGTTCACCCCTCCACTTT.